This T cell receptor beta chain was documented in a study of siplizumab effects on memory and regulatory T cells. TCRdb keeps only in-frame clones here, not all; method: immunoSEQ multiplex PCR. The data show more than 95,000 clones, with around 93% seen just once and less than 0.35% held by the top ten. Turning to this clone: Its target is unknown.

The CDR3 runs to 11 residues. The V gene lost 4 bases and the J gene lost 11 bases, with 12 bases spanning the gap. Germline V gene data show CDR1 as GTSNPN and CDR2 as SVGIG (reference sequence). Study-wide results and caveats: In siplizumab cultures, the suppressive function of proliferating Tregs remained unconfirmed. Alloreactive sequences whose origin lay in unstimulated CD4+ memory cells were significantly reduced by siplizumab. A minor fraction of alloreactive clones, and no more, mapped to unstimulated subsets.

Material: CD4+ T cells sorted from blood. This receptor was obtained from a human donor in good health. The chain employs TRBV30 and TRBJ1-5; D might be TRBD1 (5 bases). The CDR3 reads CAWKGAASQHF. CDR3 DNA sequence: TGTGCCTGGAAAGGGGCCGCGTCCCAGCATTTT.